The 30 T cell receptor beta chains below come from one sample, sequenced in a study of blood T cells in healthy people across ages. For the second PCR, which ran for roughly 6 to 11 cycles, a sample-barcoded 5' primer and a J-beta primer mix were used. TCRdb passed the 5' RACE reads through MiXCR, listing each CDR3 protein once. The table records about 1.1 million distinct CDR3 sequences, roughly two fifths of them present only once. The specimen was blood. These receptors were taken from a man between 18 and 29 years old in good health.

The table lists this clonotype with a few counts. The chain uses TRBV6-6 and TRBJ1-2; 7 positions match TRBD1. The V gene end was trimmed by 0 bases and the J gene end by 7 bases; junction bases not matched to a gene: 8. The CDR3 runs 15 residues. CDR1 MNHNY and CDR2 SVGAGI come from the germline V gene (reference sequence). The CDR3 loop is CASSYSGGGRTGYTF. The CDR3 nucleotides read TGTGCCAGCAGTTACTCAGGGGGCGGAAGAACTGGCTACACCTTC.

This clonotype has a handful of counts. The chain recombines TRBV20-1 with TRBJ1-2; the D gene is possibly TRBD1 (6 bases). Between the trimmed V and J ends, which lost 7 bases and 6 bases, there was a span of 21 bases. This CDR3 has 14 amino acids. Per germline, CDR1 DFQATT and CDR2 SNEGSKA (reference sequence). Here the CDR3 reads CSVPGLGGSDGYTF. CDR3 nucleotides: TGCAGTGTTCCAGGTCTAGGGGGGAGTGATGGCTACACCTTC.

The gene calls are TRBV20-1 and TRBJ2-3; TRBD2 aligns across 15 bases. V shed 1 base and J 6 bases; nucleotides not matched to a gene: 5. The CDR3 length is 16 residues. Germline loops: CDR1 DFQATT, CDR2 SNEGSKA (reference sequence). The CDR3 is CSARGTSGGARDTQYF. The CDR3, as DNA: TGCAGTGCTAGAGGGACTAGCGGGGGGGCACGGGATACGCAGTATTTT.

CDR3: CASSPGQGRGTEAFF. The DNA of the CDR3 is TGTGCCAGCAGCCCGGGACAGGGGAGAGGGACTGAAGCTTTCTTT. The rearrangement uses TRBV27 and TRBJ1-1, with 10 bases aligning to TRBD1. The V gene end was trimmed by 6 bases and the J gene end by 5 bases; junction bases not matched to a gene: 9. This CDR3 has 15 residues. Germline CDR1 is MNHEY and CDR2 is SMNVEV (reference sequence).

This clonotype was seen a few times. J is TRBJ2-7 and V is TRBV7-8; 8 bases are shared with TRBD1. The CDR3 length is 14 residues. Trimming cost V 5 bases and J 4 bases; bases outside gene matches: 7. CDR1 and CDR2 from the germline V gene are SGHVS and FQNEAQ. The CDR3 spells CASSPRQGRYEQYF. DNA of the CDR3: TGTGCCAGCAGCCCGAGACAGGGGCGATACGAGCAGTACTTC. The full variable domain, its missing parts supplied by reference TRBV7-8 and TRBJ2-7, is GAGVSQSPRYKVAKRGQDVALRCDPISGHVSLFWYQQALGQGPEFLTYFQNEAQLDKSGLPSDRFFAERPEGSVSTLKIQRTQQEDSAVYLCASSPRQGRYEQYFGPGTRLTVT.

There are a few counts of this clonotype. V and J are TRBV28 and TRBJ1-4; D might be TRBD1 (6 bases). The CDR3 loop spans 16 amino acids. V was shortened by 5 bases and J by 3 bases, with 16 bases between the two germline ends. CDR1 and CDR2 (germline): MDHEN, SYDVKM. CDR3 in amino acids: CASSPMGGSSNEKLFF. The CDR3 region has the DNA TGTGCCAGCAGTCCAATGGGGGGCAGCTCTAATGAAAAACTGTTTTTT.

A remark on this clonotype: This may be a read error: a much more frequent sequence differs by one nucleotide. The chain is built from TRBV28 and TRBJ2-1; D gene unclear. The end of the DNA is better explained by TRBJ2-7, so the J call may be wrong. CDR3 length equals 16 residues. The germline V gene has CDR1 MDHEN and CDR2 SYDVKM. This CDR3 reads CASSSFDGRSYNEQYF. The CDR3 nucleotides read TGTGCCAGCAGCTCCTTCGACGGACGCTCCTACAATGAGCAGTACTTC.

The V and J genes are TRBV6-2 or TRBV6-3 and TRBJ2-7, with 8 bases matching TRBD1. The V gene's germline CDR1 is MNHEY and CDR2 SVGEGT. The CDR3 has 15 amino acids. The V gene end was trimmed by 10 bases and the J gene end by 0 bases; junction bases not matched to a gene: 11. CDR3: CATEPITGGSYEQYF. CDR3 DNA sequence: TGTGCCACGGAACCAATTACAGGGGGCTCCTACGAGCAGTACTTC.

The CDR3 nucleotides are TGTGCCATCAGCTTTGGGACTAGCGGGGGCTCGAGCACAGATACGCAGTATTTT. Translated: CAISFGTSGGSSTDTQYF. The rearrangement uses TRBV10-3 and TRBJ2-3; 14 bases fit TRBD2. This CDR3 region has 18 residues. With 6 bases clipped from V and 0 bases from J, the junction kept 8 bases outside the gene matches. Germline CDR1 is ENHRY and CDR2 is SYGVKD.

The V and J genes are TRBV4-3 and TRBJ1-2; 9 nucleotides align to TRBD1. V shed 0 bases, J shed 7 bases, and the junction held 12 bases outside the gene matches. The CDR3 has 17 residues. Germline CDR1 LGHNA, CDR2 YSLEER. The DNA of the CDR3 is TGCGCCAGCAGCCAAGACGGGACAGGGTTAATCTGGGGTGGCTACACCTTC. It specifies CASSQDGTGLIWGGYTF.

This clonotype was counted a few times. This chain connects TRBV14 to TRBJ1-2; D uncertain. Per the germline V gene, CDR1 is SGHDN and CDR2 is FVKESK. Trimming took 0 bases from V and 8 from J, leaving 13 bases between them. This CDR3 is built from 14 residues. The CDR3 spells CASSQDLKGYGYTF. Written as DNA, the CDR3 is TGTGCCAGCAGCCAAGATCTTAAGGGCTACGGCTACACCTTC.

This clonotype was detected only a few times. The rearrangement joins TRBV4-2 to TRBJ1-5, with 8 bases matching TRBD1. V lost 3 bases, J lost 6 bases, and 10 bases stayed unmatched. Germline V gene sequence: CDR1 LGHNA, CDR2 YNFKEQ. This CDR3 spans 16 amino acids. CDR3: CASSHRFDRGGQPQHF. CDR3 coding DNA: TGTGCCAGCAGCCACCGATTCGACAGGGGTGGTCAGCCCCAGCATTTT.

The chain employs TRBV7-2 and TRBJ2-3; D unresolved. This CDR3 has 14 amino acids. V dropped 7 bases and J dropped 0 bases, with 11 bases sitting between them. Germline V lookup: CDR1 SGHTA, CDR2 FQGNSA. CDR3 DNA: TGTGCCAGCACCAATAAGGGAAGCACAGATACGCAGTATTTT. This gives the protein CASTNKGSTDTQYF.

This clonotype appeared a few times. This rearrangement joins TRBV2 to TRBJ1-1; D call uncertain. The CDR3 extends over 14 amino acids. V lost 6 bases and J 0 bases, leaving 11 bases between the germline ends. Germline V CDR1 and CDR2: SNHLY, FYNNEI. CDR3 nucleotides: TGTGCCAGCAGGAAGACCTACATGAACACTGAAGCTTTCTTT. It codes for CASRKTYMNTEAFF.

A few counts support this clonotype. The V and J genes are TRBV4-2 and TRBJ1-6; 8 nucleotides line up with TRBD1. The J segment lost 3 bases and the V segment lost 4 bases, leaving 8 bases of the junction unmatched. The germline V gene has CDR1 LGHNA and CDR2 YNFKEQ. This CDR3 spans 17 amino acids. The CDR3 reads CASSLGLDRDYNSPLHF. Written as DNA, the CDR3 is TGTGCCAGCAGCCTTGGGTTGGACAGGGACTATAATTCACCCCTCCACTTT.

The chain joins TRBV4-3 to TRBJ1-1; tentative D call: TRBD1 (5 bases). CDR1 LGHNA and CDR2 YSLEER come from the germline V gene. Trimming shortened V by 0 bases and J by 11 bases, and 16 bases separated the two germline ends. The CDR3 is 14 residues long. In nucleotides, the CDR3 is TGCGCCAGCAGCCAAGAAGCAGGGAAGAGAGGGGCTTTCTTT. Encoded protein: CASSQEAGKRGAFF.

This clonotype was detected only a few times. The genes are TRBV20-1 and TRBJ2-3; D is perhaps TRBD1 (6 bases). The V end was cut by 3 bases, the J end by 5 bases, with 15 bases between. CDR3 length: 14 amino acids. CDR1 and CDR2 from the germline V gene are DFQATT and SNEGSKA (reference sequence). The CDR3 coding sequence is TGCAGTGCTAGCCTGGACAGTTCCCGAGATACGCAGTATTTT. As protein: CSASLDSSRDTQYF.

This rearrangement joins TRBV5-1 to TRBJ2-1, with 8 bases matching TRBD1. Germline loops: CDR1 SGHRS, CDR2 YFSETQ. V shed 3 bases, J shed 4 bases, and the junction held 12 bases outside the gene matches. The CDR3 is made up of 17 amino acids. In DNA, the CDR3 is TGCGCCAGCAGCTCACGTGGACAGGGCGGACATTACAATGAGCAGTTCTTC. It specifies CASSSRGQGGHYNEQFF.

J is TRBJ1-2 and V is TRBV4-3; 7 nucleotides match TRBD1. The CDR3 loop spans 16 amino acids. Unmatched junction bases numbered 5, after V lost 1 base and J lost 0 bases. Germline-derived CDR1 and CDR2 are LGHNA and YSLEER. The CDR3 is CASSQAYDRANYGYTF. As DNA, the CDR3 is TGCGCCAGCAGCCAAGCATACGACAGGGCTAACTATGGCTACACCTTC.

The chain has TRBV6-5 and TRBJ2-7, with 7 bases identical to TRBD2. Germline CDR1 MNHEY, CDR2 SVGAGI. This CDR3 region has 14 residues. V shed 7 bases, J shed 1 base, and the junction held 7 bases outside the gene matches. The CDR3 here is CASNQAGPSYEQYF. CDR3 coding DNA: TGTGCCAGCAATCAAGCGGGGCCTTCCTACGAGCAGTACTTC.

This chain connects TRBV7-2 to TRBJ2-1, with TRBD1 as a possible D gene (6 bases). The CDR3 consists of 14 residues. With 4 bases removed from V and 4 bases from J, the gap between germline ends came to 11 bases. Germline V gives CDR1 SGHTA, CDR2 FQGNSA. The CDR3 reads CASSSGQPYNEQFF. The CDR3 region has the DNA TGTGCCAGCAGCTCTGGACAGCCATACAATGAGCAGTTCTTC.

The genes are TRBV2 and TRBJ2-1, with TRBD2 matching 8 bases. The trim removed 6 bases at V and 8 bases at J, leaving 6 bases unmatched. The CDR3 covers 13 residues. The germline V gene encodes CDR1 SNHLY and CDR2 FYNNEI. This chain's CDR3 is CASRVGLADEQFF. The DNA for the CDR3 is TGTGCCAGCAGGGTTGGACTAGCTGATGAGCAGTTCTTC.

On this clonotype itself: At one end, the junction sequence differs from germline, possibly due to a read error. The J gene is TRBJ2-3, the V gene TRBV7-2; 12 nucleotides match TRBD2. The CDR3 totals 18 residues. The germline V gene encodes CDR1 SGHTA and CDR2 FQGNSA. The CDR3 DNA reads TGTGCCAGCAGCGTAGCCTCTAGCGGGGGGGCATCGTCAGATACGCAGTATTTT. Its translation: CASSVASSGGASSDTQYF. Complete variable domain (other parts from reference TRBV7-2 and TRBJ2-3): GAGVSQSPSNKVTEKGKDVELRCDPISGHTALYWYRQSLGQGLEFLIYFQGNSAPDKSGLPSDRFSAERTGGSVSTLTIQRTQQEDSAVYLCASSVASSGGASSDTQYFGPGTRLTVL.

This rearrangement joins TRBV7-2 to TRBJ2-1; 11 bases match TRBD2. This CDR3 region has 14 residues. V gave up 5 bases and J gave up 10 bases; unmatched junction bases: 7. Germline V gene sequence: CDR1 SGHTA, CDR2 FQGNSA. Here the CDR3 DNA reads TGTGCCAGCAGCGGGACTAGCGGCCTAGGAGAGCAGTTCTTC. This translates into CASSGTSGLGEQFF.

Only a few counts were recorded for this clonotype. V gene TRBV7-2 combines with J gene TRBJ1-5, with 10 bases aligning to TRBD1. The J segment lost 7 bases and the V segment lost 1 base, leaving 7 bases of the junction unmatched. Per germline, CDR1 SGHTA and CDR2 FQGNSA. The CDR3 has 16 amino acids. The CDR3 sequence: CASSLGGTGEVQPQHF. CDR3 sequence (DNA): TGTGCCAGCAGCTTAGGCGGGACAGGGGAGGTGCAGCCCCAGCATTTT.

The V call is TRBV4-3, the J call TRBJ2-1; 9 positions agree with TRBD2. Germline CDR1 reads LGHNA; CDR2 reads YSLEER. Losses at the gene ends were 0 bases for V and 13 bases for J; bases not matched to a gene: 10. CDR3 length equals 15 residues. The CDR3 reads CASSQETSGQETQFF. The CDR3 DNA is TGCGCCAGCAGCCAAGAGACTAGCGGACAAGAGACCCAGTTCTTC.

This clonotype occurred many times. This chain links TRBV7-2 with TRBJ1-5; D remains ambiguous. Per the germline V gene, CDR1 is SGHTA and CDR2 is FQGNSA. This CDR3 is 13 amino acids long. Trimming cost V 6 bases and J 0 bases, with 6 bases left between them. The CDR3 region is CASSVYSNQPQHF. CDR3 sequence (DNA): TGTGCCAGCAGTGTATATAGCAATCAGCCCCAGCATTTT.

This clonotype was seen a handful of times. The rearrangement links TRBV9 to TRBJ2-7; 7 nucleotides line up with TRBD1. Germline V gene sequence: CDR1 SGDLS, CDR2 YYNGEE. The CDR3 length is 15 residues. Trimming took 0 bases from V and 2 from J; bases not matched to a gene: 5. The CDR3 nucleotides are TGTGCCAGCAGCGTAGGGGACAGCGTAACCTACGAGCAGTACTTC. Residues: CASSVGDSVTYEQYF.

The rearrangement uses TRBV7-9 and TRBJ2-3, with D maybe TRBD2 (6 bases). Trimming pared 3 bases from V and 2 bases from J, leaving 12 bases between. This CDR3 comprises 15 residues. Germline assignment: CDR1 SEHNR and CDR2 FQNEAQ (reference sequence). Written as DNA, the CDR3 is TGTGCCAGCAGCTTTAGCGGTCTCTTCACAGATACGCAGTATTTT. It encodes CASSFSGLFTDTQYF.

The chain carries TRBV7-9 and TRBJ1-3; no clear D gene. The germline CDR1 and CDR2 sequences are SEHNR and FQNEAQ (reference sequence). CDR3 length: 14 amino acids. Trimming left V 6 bases short and J 1 base short, with 10 bases between. CDR3 DNA sequence: TGTGCCAGCAGTCCCACAGAATCTGGAAACACCATATATTTT. Protein sequence: CASSPTESGNTIYF.